This T cell receptor (beta chain) derives from a study of T-cell reconstitution after alpha-beta-depleted transplantation in children. Findings and caveats of the study: Where some patients showed high TCRbeta diversity at day 60, it came from recipient T cells and thymic progenitors that had survived. Counts and diversity of T cells one year after transplant came mostly from newly produced T cells. Several hundred expanded graft clones reportedly supplied alpha-beta T cells about two months after transplant.

The CDR3 is 19 residues long. Germline-derived CDR1 and CDR2 are SGHAT and FQNNGV. V lost 5 bases to trimming and J lost 2 bases; unmatched junction nucleotides: 11. On this clonotype itself: Its target is unknown.

Researchers prepared the TCRbeta library using unique molecular identifiers, the study reports. TCRdb fed the PCR reads into MiXCR, producing one record per CDR3 protein. Among around 490,000 distinct CDR3 sequences listed, roughly an eighth were seen once. This chain links TRBV11-2 with TRBJ2-6; 11 bases match TRBD2. This specimen consisted of PBMCs, mostly from graft donor cells, obtained 180 days after TCRalphabeta/CD19-depleted stem cell transplant. The source of this sequence is a female patient younger than 10 who had a stem cell transplant for aplastic anemia, so the T cells may come from the graft donor. The CDR3 DNA follows: TGTGCCAGCAGCATAAGTCGGGCTAGCGGGAGGCCTGGGGCCAACGTCCTGACTTTC. Translated: CASSISRASGRPGANVLTF.